What follows describes a single T cell receptor (beta chain). Antigen specificity is unknown. This entry comes from a study of T cells after yellow fever vaccination. Study details: It was SMART-Seq v4 Ultra Low Input that prepared the fractions with low cell numbers. Study findings and constraints: Booster samples showed a return of most primary-vaccination clones (approximately 95% CD4, approximately 88% CD8). Any FACS-sorted repertoire could hold abundant clonotypes that contaminate it from the bulk population.

TCRdb used MiXCR to reprocess the 5' RACE reads, holding one entry per CDR3 protein. The table lists approximately 250,000 distinct CDR3 sequences, 6% to 8% of them singletons. Germline CDR1 reads SEHNR; CDR2 reads FQNEAQ (reference sequence). Trimming removed 2 bases at V and 9 bases at J, with 5 bases between. The CDR3 is 11 residues long. The sequencing here drew on CD4+ T cells sorted from PBMCs, taken on the day of the yellow fever booster vaccination. The J gene is TRBJ1-5, the V gene TRBV7-9; D is uncertain. This receptor was identified in a man aged 25-45 years who received the YFV17D yellow fever vaccine. The CDR3 region is CASSLSGPQHF. CDR3 nucleotides: TGTGCCAGCAGCTTATCGGGGCCCCAGCATTTT.